This record looks at one T cell receptor beta chain sequence and its context. V was pared by 3 bases and J by 1 base, with 10 bases between. In germline, CDR1 is MNHEY, CDR2 SMNVEV (reference sequence). CDR3 length: 14 residues. This sample is drawn from a study of T cell changes during pregnancy in multiple sclerosis. Assay: immunoSEQ multiplex PCR; the TCRdb copy retains only in-frame clones and omits some. The top ten hold 2.6% of the sample, which has 55,000 to 65,000 clones, 93% seen once. The sample was CD8+ T cells from peripheral blood mononuclear cells, taken in the third trimester of pregnancy. The chain couples TRBV27 to TRBJ2-7; D is perhaps TRBD2 (6 bases). The receptor was derived from a female donor with multiple sclerosis, enrolled in a pregnancy study. The CDR3 bases are TGTGCCAGCAGTTTGCGGGGCCCGTCCTACGAGCAGTACTTC. It specifies CASSLRGPSYEQYF.